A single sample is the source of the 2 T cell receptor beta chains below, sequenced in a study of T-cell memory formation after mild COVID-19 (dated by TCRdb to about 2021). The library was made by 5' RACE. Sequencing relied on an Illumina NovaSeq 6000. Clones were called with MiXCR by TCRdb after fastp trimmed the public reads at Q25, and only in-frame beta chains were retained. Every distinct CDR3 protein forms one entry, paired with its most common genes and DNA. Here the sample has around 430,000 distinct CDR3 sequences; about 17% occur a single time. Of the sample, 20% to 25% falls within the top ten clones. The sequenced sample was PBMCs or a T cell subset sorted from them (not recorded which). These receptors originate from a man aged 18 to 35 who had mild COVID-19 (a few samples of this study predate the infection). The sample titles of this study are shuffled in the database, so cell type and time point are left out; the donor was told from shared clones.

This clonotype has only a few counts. In DNA, the CDR3 is TGCGCCAGCAGCCAAGAAGGGGGACTAGCCGACACAGATACGCAGTATTTT. It yields the protein CASSQEGGLADTDTQYF. J is TRBJ2-3 and V is TRBV4-1; TRBD2 matches 9 bases. The CDR3 totals 17 residues. Trimming cost V 0 bases and J 2 bases; bases outside gene matches: 6. The germline V gene has CDR1 MGHRA and CDR2 YSYEKL.

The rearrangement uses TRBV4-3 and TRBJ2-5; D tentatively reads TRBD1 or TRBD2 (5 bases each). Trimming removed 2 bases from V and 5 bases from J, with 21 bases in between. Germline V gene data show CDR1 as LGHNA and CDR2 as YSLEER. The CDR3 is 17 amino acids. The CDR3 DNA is TGCGCCAGCAGCCAAACTCCGGGACCAGCTCCAGGGGAGACCCAGTACTTC. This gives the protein CASSQTPGPAPGETQYF.